This TCR beta chain originates from a study of CD8+CD57+ T cells in acquired aplastic anemia. TCR beta VDJ and CDR3 profiling used genomic DNA as template. TCRdb re-called the reads with MiXCR, one entry per CDR3 protein. The sample has over 150,000 distinct CDR3 sequences; 54% are singletons. The germline V gene has CDR1 SGHVS and CDR2 FQNEAQ. The germline V and J ends were trimmed by 6 bases and 4 bases, with 16 bases remaining between them. CDR3 length equals 15 residues. Study-wide results and caveats: Patients and controls shared 25 to 30 CD8+ CDR3 sequences, which appeared highly expressed in patients and within their immunodominant clones.

This clonotype was seen ten or more times. As yet, its antigen is unknown. The sequenced sample consisted of sorted CD4+, CD8+, or CD8+CD57+ T cells (not recorded which) from PBMCs. This rearrangement joins TRBV7-8 to TRBJ1-3; D remains unclear. The TCR was taken from a human donor in good health, serving as a control. The CDR3 loop is CASSPRTGSGNTIYF. The DNA of the CDR3 is TGTGCCAGCAGTCCCCGGACGGGGTCCGGAAACACCATATATTTT.